These T cell receptor beta chains were read from a single sample in a study of T cell responses to AZD1222 COVID-19 vaccine. Here immunoSEQ multiplex PCR was the method, and the copy in TCRdb shows in-frame clones only, minus some. The data contain just over 60,000 clones, 76% of them seen just once; the ten biggest clones take up about an eighth. Sequencing was performed on peripheral blood, taken on day 0 of AZD1222 vaccination. The receptors originated from an adult in good health. CDR3s include the opening cysteine and the closing phenylalanine or tryptophan. D genes are given only for firm matches. The listing skips clone size in some rows; elsewhere it reads once, few, many or a size class.

v_gene: TRBV21-1; j_gene: TRBJ1-2; abundance: NA; d_gene: NA; len: 13; CDR3aa: CASSKTRGEGYTF; CDR3nt: TGTGCCAGCAGCAAAACGAGAGGGGAAGGCTACACCTTC
v_gene: TRBV7-2; j_gene: TRBJ2-5; abundance: NA; d_gene: TRBD2; len: 16; CDR3aa: CASSLLAGGTGETQYF; CDR3nt: TGTGCCAGCAGCTTGTTAGCGGGGGGCACCGGGGAGACCCAGTACTTC
v_gene: TRBV10-3; j_gene: TRBJ2-7; abundance: NA; d_gene: NA; len: 15; CDR3aa: CAISESFLSGDEQYF; CDR3nt: TGTGCCATCAGTGAGTCATTTCTGTCGGGGGACGAGCAGTACTTC
v_gene: TRBV18; j_gene: TRBJ1-1; abundance: NA; d_gene: NA; len: 15; CDR3aa: CASSPIPGVNTEAFF; CDR3nt: TGTGCCAGCTCACCAATCCCAGGGGTGAACACTGAAGCTTTCTTT
v_gene: TRBV15; j_gene: TRBJ2-5; abundance: NA; d_gene: NA; len: 16; CDR3aa: CATSSGLEGLQETQYF; CDR3nt: TGTGCCACCAGCAGCGGGCTGGAGGGCCTTCAAGAGACCCAGTACTTC
v_gene: TRBV4-3; j_gene: TRBJ2-1; abundance: NA; d_gene: NA; len: 17; CDR3aa: CASSQDHHPGSYNEQFF; CDR3nt: TGCGCCAGCAGCCAAGATCATCATCCAGGCTCCTACAATGAGCAGTTCTTC
v_gene: TRBV5-1; j_gene: TRBJ1-1; abundance: NA; d_gene: TRBD1; len: 12; CDR3aa: CASSPGTARAFF; CDR3nt: TGCGCCAGCAGCCCGGGGACAGCGCGGGCTTTCTTT
v_gene: TRBV3-1/TRBV3-2; j_gene: TRBJ1-2; abundance: NA; d_gene: NA; len: 15; CDR3aa: CASSQERGGGYGYTF; CDR3nt: TGTGCCAGCAGCCAAGAAAGGGGAGGGGGCTATGGCTACACCTTC
v_gene: TRBV5-1; j_gene: TRBJ1-2; abundance: NA; d_gene: TRBD1; len: 14; CDR3aa: CASSLGPGGRGYTF; CDR3nt: TGCGCCAGCAGCTTGGGCCCAGGGGGTAGGGGCTACACCTTC
v_gene: TRBV7-2; j_gene: TRBJ1-5; abundance: NA; d_gene: TRBD1; len: 13; CDR3aa: CASSLYRGQPQHF; CDR3nt: TGTGCCAGCAGCCTATACAGGGGGCAGCCCCAGCATTTT
v_gene: TRBV4-1; j_gene: TRBJ2-7; abundance: NA; d_gene: NA; len: 15; CDR3aa: CASSQEGGPSYEQYF; CDR3nt: TGCGCCAGCAGCCAAGAGGGCGGGCCCTCCTACGAGCAGTACTTC
v_gene: TRBV9; j_gene: TRBJ2-3; abundance: NA; d_gene: NA; len: 13; CDR3aa: CASSLELGDTQYF; CDR3nt: TGTGCCAGCAGCCTCGAGCTGGGAGATACGCAGTATTTT
v_gene: TRBV6-1; j_gene: TRBJ1-5; abundance: NA; d_gene: NA; len: 14; CDR3aa: CASSEGAGNQPQHF; CDR3nt: TGTGCCAGCAGTGAGGGGGCAGGGAATCAGCCCCAGCATTTT
v_gene: TRBV5-4; j_gene: TRBJ2-1; abundance: NA; d_gene: NA; len: 13; CDR3aa: CASSLAGKDEQFF; CDR3nt: TGTGCCAGCAGCTTAGCCGGGAAGGACGAGCAGTTCTTC
v_gene: TRBV5-1; j_gene: TRBJ2-1; abundance: NA; d_gene: TRBD1; len: 14; CDR3aa: CASRGTDFRDEQFF; CDR3nt: TGCGCCAGCAGAGGGACAGACTTCAGAGATGAGCAGTTCTTC
v_gene: TRBV29-1; j_gene: TRBJ1-2; abundance: many; d_gene: NA; len: 13; CDR3aa: CSVESLNSRGYTF; CDR3nt: TGCAGCGTTGAAAGTCTGAACAGTCGGGGCTACACCTTC
v_gene: TRBV10-3; j_gene: TRBJ2-2; abundance: once; d_gene: TRBD2; len: 17; CDR3aa: CAISPSLAGRHTGELFF; CDR3nt: TGTGCCATCAGTCCTTCGCTAGCGGGGCGCCATACCGGGGAGCTGTTTTTT
v_gene: TRBV6-5; j_gene: TRBJ1-6; abundance: NA; d_gene: NA; len: 15; CDR3aa: CASILGSSYNSPLHF; CDR3nt: TGTGCCAGCATACTAGGGAGTTCCTATAATTCACCCCTCCACTTT
v_gene: TRBV27; j_gene: TRBJ2-2; abundance: once; d_gene: NA; len: 15; CDR3aa: CASRWGHSNTGELFF; CDR3nt: TGTGCCAGCAGATGGGGACACTCGAACACCGGGGAGCTGTTTTTT
v_gene: TRBV4-3; j_gene: TRBJ1-2; abundance: NA; d_gene: TRBD1; len: 18; CDR3aa: CASSQDAGTGPRRYGYTF; CDR3nt: TGCGCCAGCAGCCAAGACGCCGGGACAGGCCCCCGGAGATATGGCTACACCTTC
v_gene: TRBV4-3; j_gene: TRBJ2-7; abundance: few; d_gene: NA; len: 13; CDR3aa: CASSQYRGYEQYF; CDR3nt: TGCGCCAGCAGCCAATATAGGGGCTACGAGCAGTACTTC
v_gene: TRBV9; j_gene: TRBJ2-7; abundance: NA; d_gene: NA; len: 14; CDR3aa: CASSPGDSAYEQYF; CDR3nt: TGTGCCAGCAGCCCCGGGGACTCGGCCTACGAGCAGTACTTC
v_gene: TRBV19; j_gene: TRBJ1-1; abundance: NA; d_gene: TRBD1; len: 14; CDR3aa: CASLLQGEGTEAFF; CDR3nt: TGTGCCAGCCTTCTACAGGGGGAGGGCACTGAAGCTTTCTTT
v_gene: TRBV19; j_gene: TRBJ2-3; abundance: NA; d_gene: NA; len: 15; CDR3aa: CASSIYGTSTDTQYF; CDR3nt: TGTGCCAGTAGTATCTACGGCACTAGCACAGATACGCAGTATTTT
v_gene: TRBV5-6; j_gene: TRBJ1-4; abundance: NA; d_gene: TRBD1; len: 14; CDR3aa: CASSVGQGNEKLFF; CDR3nt: TGTGCCAGCAGCGTTGGACAGGGAAATGAAAAACTGTTTTTT
v_gene: TRBV19; j_gene: TRBJ2-3; abundance: NA; d_gene: TRBD2; len: 15; CDR3aa: CASSIKGRGADTQYF; CDR3nt: TGTGCCAGTAGTATAAAAGGGCGGGGGGCCGATACGCAGTATTTT
v_gene: TRBV5-1; j_gene: TRBJ1-1; abundance: few; d_gene: NA; len: 14; CDR3aa: CASSLAVGDPEAFF; CDR3nt: TGCGCCAGCAGCTTGGCCGTGGGGGATCCTGAAGCTTTCTTT
v_gene: TRBV12-3/TRBV12-4; j_gene: TRBJ1-1; abundance: NA; d_gene: NA; len: 12; CDR3aa: CASRLVVTEAFF; CDR3nt: TGTGCCAGCAGGCTAGTGGTGACTGAAGCTTTCTTT
v_gene: TRBV29-1; j_gene: TRBJ1-1; abundance: NA; d_gene: TRBD1; len: 13; CDR3aa: CSVAGTGGAEAFF; CDR3nt: TGCAGCGTCGCCGGGACAGGAGGAGCCGAAGCTTTCTTT
v_gene: TRBV4-1; j_gene: TRBJ1-3; abundance: few; d_gene: NA; len: 19; CDR3aa: CASSQVLSKQKSSGNTIYF; CDR3nt: TGCGCCAGCAGCCAAGTACTCTCCAAGCAGAAGAGCTCTGGAAACACCATATATTTT